These T cell receptor beta chains were read from a single sample in a study of T cell responses to AZD1222 COVID-19 vaccine. Some clones are missing from TCRdb's copy, which holds only in-frame ones; the method was immunoSEQ multiplex PCR. The table records some 180,000 clones, 88% of them present only once. The specimen was peripheral blood, collected on day 0 of AZD1222 vaccination. The receptors originated from an adult in good health. Both conserved end residues are part of each CDR3. D genes are given only for firm matches. Clone sizes are given selectively: once, few, many, or a class where the clone is expanded.

d_gene: -; j_gene: TRBJ2-3; abundance: -; v_gene: TRBV21-1; CDR3aa: CASIPLGDGTDTQYF; CDR3nt: TGTGCCAGCATACCCTTGGGGGATGGCACAGATACGCAGTATTTT
d_gene: -; j_gene: TRBJ1-6; abundance: -; v_gene: TRBV27; CDR3aa: CASSLSGGPLHF; CDR3nt: TGTGCCAGCAGTTTATCGGGGGGGCCCCTCCACTTT
d_gene: TRBD1; j_gene: TRBJ1-6; abundance: -; v_gene: TRBV27; CDR3aa: CASSSQGDLSSYNSPLHF; CDR3nt: TGTGCCAGCAGTTCACAGGGGGACCTGAGCTCCTATAATTCACCCCTCCACTTT
d_gene: TRBD2; j_gene: TRBJ2-1; abundance: -; v_gene: TRBV5-5; CDR3aa: CASAREGAYNEQFF; CDR3nt: TGTGCCAGCGCGAGGGAGGGAGCCTACAATGAGCAGTTCTTC
d_gene: -; j_gene: TRBJ1-5; abundance: -; v_gene: TRBV2; CDR3aa: CASSTVGSNQPQHF; CDR3nt: TGTGCCAGCAGTACGGTTGGGAGCAATCAGCCCCAGCATTTT
d_gene: -; j_gene: TRBJ2-3; abundance: -; v_gene: TRBV2; CDR3aa: CASSKRGYTDTQYF; CDR3nt: TGTGCCAGCAGTAAACGGGGATACACAGATACGCAGTATTTT
d_gene: TRBD1; j_gene: TRBJ2-7; abundance: -; v_gene: TRBV4-1; CDR3aa: CASSQDATGGLQYF; CDR3nt: TGCGCCAGCAGCCAAGACGCGACAGGGGGTTTGCAGTACTTC
d_gene: -; j_gene: TRBJ1-5; abundance: -; v_gene: TRBV9; CDR3aa: CASSVGDTNQPQHF; CDR3nt: TGTGCCAGCAGCGTGGGGGACACCAATCAGCCCCAGCATTTT
d_gene: -; j_gene: TRBJ2-2; abundance: -; v_gene: TRBV19; CDR3aa: CASSTPPTAANTGELFF; CDR3nt: TGTGCCAGTAGTACCCCCCCGACGGCAGCAAACACCGGGGAGCTGTTTTTT
d_gene: -; j_gene: TRBJ2-5; abundance: -; v_gene: TRBV25-1; CDR3aa: CASSDSGHLYETQYF; CDR3nt: TGTGCCAGCAGTGACTCGGGACACCTATACGAGACCCAGTACTTC
d_gene: -; j_gene: TRBJ1-3; abundance: -; v_gene: TRBV12-3/TRBV12-4; CDR3aa: CASRTGGTIYF; CDR3nt: TGTGCCAGCAGGACAGGTGGCACCATATATTTT
d_gene: -; j_gene: TRBJ1-4; abundance: -; v_gene: TRBV27; CDR3aa: CASKFRVTTNEKLFF; CDR3nt: TGTGCCAGCAAGTTCAGGGTAACAACTAATGAAAAACTGTTTTTT
d_gene: -; j_gene: TRBJ1-5; abundance: -; v_gene: TRBV6-2/TRBV6-3; CDR3aa: CASSYGLTEYSNQPQHF; CDR3nt: TGTGCCAGCAGTTACGGGCTTACGGAGTATAGCAATCAGCCCCAGCATTTT
d_gene: TRBD2; j_gene: TRBJ2-3; abundance: -; v_gene: TRBV5-1; CDR3aa: CASRPIPTSDRTDTQYF; CDR3nt: TGCGCCAGCAGGCCAATTCCGACTAGCGATCGCACAGATACGCAGTATTTT
d_gene: -; j_gene: TRBJ1-2; abundance: -; v_gene: TRBV7-9; CDR3aa: CASSLAQAANYGYTF; CDR3nt: TGTGCCAGCAGCTTAGCCCAGGCCGCTAACTATGGCTACACCTTC
d_gene: TRBD1; j_gene: TRBJ1-5; abundance: few; v_gene: TRBV6-5; CDR3aa: CASRLTGNQPQHF; CDR3nt: TGTGCCAGCAGATTGACAGGGAATCAGCCCCAGCATTTT
d_gene: TRBD2; j_gene: TRBJ2-2; abundance: -; v_gene: TRBV9; CDR3aa: CASSVVYTSGVRNTGELFF; CDR3nt: TGTGCCAGCAGCGTTGTGTATACTAGCGGGGTAAGGAACACCGGGGAGCTGTTTTTT
d_gene: -; j_gene: TRBJ2-3; abundance: -; v_gene: TRBV5-4; CDR3aa: CASSFYSAGRDTQYF; CDR3nt: TGTGCCAGCAGCTTCTATTCCGCGGGGAGAGATACGCAGTATTTT
d_gene: -; j_gene: TRBJ1-2; abundance: -; v_gene: TRBV2; CDR3aa: CASSEGTDYGYTF; CDR3nt: TGTGCCAGCAGTGAAGGGACAGACTATGGCTACACCTTC
d_gene: -; j_gene: TRBJ1-6; abundance: -; v_gene: TRBV4-3; CDR3aa: CASSQDSRRSLRSPLHF; CDR3nt: TGCGCCAGCAGCCAAGATAGCAGGCGCTCCCTGAGGTCACCCCTCCACTTT
d_gene: -; j_gene: TRBJ1-5; abundance: -; v_gene: TRBV27; CDR3aa: CASSPYDGDQPQHF; CDR3nt: TGTGCCAGCAGTCCCTACGACGGGGATCAGCCCCAGCATTTT
d_gene: TRBD2; j_gene: TRBJ2-1; abundance: -; v_gene: TRBV5-4; CDR3aa: CASSLGASGGRFNEQFF; CDR3nt: TGTGCCAGCAGCTTGGGGGCTAGCGGGGGAAGATTCAATGAGCAGTTCTTC
d_gene: -; j_gene: TRBJ1-2; abundance: -; v_gene: TRBV28; CDR3aa: CASRTQGEGYTF; CDR3nt: TGTGCCAGCCGCACTCAGGGTGAAGGCTACACCTTC
d_gene: -; j_gene: TRBJ1-6; abundance: -; v_gene: TRBV13; CDR3aa: CASSLGQTAYNSPLHF; CDR3nt: TGTGCCAGCAGCTTAGGCCAGACAGCCTATAATTCACCCCTCCACTTT
d_gene: TRBD1; j_gene: TRBJ2-2; abundance: few; v_gene: TRBV5-8; CDR3aa: CASSLAGGANTGELFF; CDR3nt: TGTGCCAGCAGCTTGGCAGGGGGCGCGAACACCGGGGAGCTGTTTTTT
d_gene: TRBD1; j_gene: TRBJ1-2; abundance: once; v_gene: TRBV28; CDR3aa: CASSLGQGYWYGYTF; CDR3nt: TGTGCCAGCAGCCTCGGACAGGGGTATTGGTATGGCTACACCTTC
d_gene: -; j_gene: TRBJ2-5; abundance: -; v_gene: TRBV11-2; CDR3aa: CASSLALVDETQYF; CDR3nt: TGTGCCAGCAGCTTAGCCTTAGTGGATGAGACCCAGTACTTC
d_gene: -; j_gene: TRBJ1-2; abundance: -; v_gene: TRBV3-1/TRBV3-2; CDR3aa: CASSQAGVGYGYTF; CDR3nt: TGTGCCAGCAGCCAAGCAGGGGTTGGGTATGGCTACACCTTC
d_gene: -; j_gene: TRBJ2-3; abundance: -; v_gene: TRBV9; CDR3aa: CASSTGLASTDTQYF; CDR3nt: TGTGCCAGCAGTACTGGGCTGGCTAGCACAGATACGCAGTATTTT
d_gene: -; j_gene: TRBJ2-2; abundance: -; v_gene: TRBV27; CDR3aa: CASRLVGAGNTGELFF; CDR3nt: TGTGCCAGCAGATTGGTGGGGGCGGGGAACACCGGGGAGCTGTTTTTT
d_gene: TRBD1; j_gene: TRBJ1-5; abundance: -; v_gene: TRBV3-1/TRBV3-2; CDR3aa: CASSQTHRGLSPQHF; CDR3nt: TGTGCCAGCAGCCAAACCCACAGGGGGCTCTCGCCCCAGCATTTT
d_gene: -; j_gene: TRBJ2-4; abundance: -; v_gene: TRBV19; CDR3aa: CASSIVGGAGKNIQYF; CDR3nt: TGTGCCAGTAGTATAGTAGGGGGAGCGGGGAAAAACATTCAGTACTTC
d_gene: TRBD2; j_gene: TRBJ2-1; abundance: -; v_gene: TRBV6-5; CDR3aa: CAVRERGYNEQFF; CDR3nt: TGTGCCGTACGGGAGCGGGGGTACAATGAGCAGTTCTTC
d_gene: -; j_gene: TRBJ2-1; abundance: -; v_gene: TRBV7-9; CDR3aa: CASSLLAQRSYNEQFF; CDR3nt: TGTGCCAGCAGCTTATTGGCTCAGCGATCCTACAATGAGCAGTTCTTC
d_gene: TRBD2; j_gene: TRBJ2-3; abundance: -; v_gene: TRBV11-2; CDR3aa: CASSLDRAQRGTQYF; CDR3nt: TGTGCCAGCAGCTTAGATAGAGCCCAGCGGGGTACGCAGTATTTT
d_gene: -; j_gene: TRBJ1-3; abundance: -; v_gene: TRBV4-3; CDR3aa: CASSQDGGAGNTIYF; CDR3nt: TGCGCCAGCAGCCAAGATGGGGGGGCTGGAAACACCATATATTTT
d_gene: -; j_gene: TRBJ1-2; abundance: -; v_gene: TRBV4-1; CDR3aa: CASSQASGNYGYTF; CDR3nt: TGCGCCAGCAGCCAAGCGTCAGGGAACTATGGCTACACCTTC
d_gene: -; j_gene: TRBJ1-3; abundance: -; v_gene: TRBV6-5; CDR3aa: CASSQDRGSGNTIYF; CDR3nt: TGTGCCAGCAGCCAGGATCGGGGGTCTGGAAACACCATATATTTT
d_gene: -; j_gene: TRBJ1-1; abundance: once; v_gene: TRBV7-3; CDR3aa: CASSSTRGAKAFF; CDR3nt: TGTGCCAGCAGCTCAACTAGAGGGGCTAAAGCTTTCTTT
d_gene: TRBD1; j_gene: TRBJ1-5; abundance: -; v_gene: TRBV19; CDR3aa: CASSISPGTGDQPQHF; CDR3nt: TGTGCCAGTAGTATAAGTCCCGGGACAGGGGATCAGCCCCAGCATTTT
d_gene: -; j_gene: TRBJ2-6; abundance: -; v_gene: TRBV5-5; CDR3aa: CASNKGSTFSGANVLTF; CDR3nt: TGTGCCAGCAATAAGGGATCCACCTTCTCTGGGGCCAACGTCCTGACTTTC
d_gene: TRBD1; j_gene: TRBJ1-2; abundance: -; v_gene: TRBV10-3; CDR3aa: CAISESGTGVEYGYTF; CDR3nt: TGTGCCATCAGTGAGTCTGGGACAGGGGTTGAATATGGCTACACCTTC
d_gene: TRBD1; j_gene: TRBJ1-6; abundance: -; v_gene: TRBV6-5; CDR3aa: CASSYGGQGPNSPLHF; CDR3nt: TGTGCCAGCAGTTACGGGGGACAGGGCCCTAATTCACCCCTCCACTTT
d_gene: -; j_gene: TRBJ2-1; abundance: -; v_gene: TRBV28; CDR3aa: CASSLVRAAYNEQFF; CDR3nt: TGTGCCAGCAGTTTAGTGAGGGCGGCCTACAATGAGCAGTTCTTC
d_gene: -; j_gene: TRBJ2-1; abundance: -; v_gene: TRBV9; CDR3aa: CASSVVGGSTYNEQFF; CDR3nt: TGTGCCAGCAGCGTAGTTGGCGGATCGACCTACAATGAGCAGTTCTTC
d_gene: -; j_gene: TRBJ1-3; abundance: -; v_gene: TRBV9; CDR3aa: CASSADGTIGNTIYF; CDR3nt: TGTGCCAGCAGCGCAGACGGGACAATTGGAAACACCATATATTTT
d_gene: TRBD1; j_gene: TRBJ1-1; abundance: few; v_gene: TRBV15; CDR3aa: CATSRDLWDRGTEAFF; CDR3nt: TGTGCCACCAGCAGAGATCTCTGGGACAGGGGCACTGAAGCTTTCTTT
d_gene: TRBD1; j_gene: TRBJ2-2; abundance: -; v_gene: TRBV3-1/TRBV3-2; CDR3aa: CASSRTTGGPYTGELFF; CDR3nt: TGTGCCAGCAGCCGCACCACAGGGGGCCCTTACACCGGGGAGCTGTTTTTT
d_gene: -; j_gene: TRBJ2-7; abundance: -; v_gene: TRBV5-1; CDR3aa: CASSLRIGSKSDEQYF; CDR3nt: TGCGCCAGCAGCTTGCGGATCGGGTCAAAAAGCGACGAGCAGTACTTC
d_gene: -; j_gene: TRBJ1-5; abundance: -; v_gene: TRBV6-2/TRBV6-3; CDR3aa: CASSYSGSGYQPQHF; CDR3nt: TGTGCCAGCAGTTACTCGGGTTCAGGGTATCAGCCCCAGCATTTT